These 5 T cell receptor beta chains originate from one sample sequenced in a study of post-analysis software for immune sequencing data. Antigen specificity for these receptors is unknown. Included in the TCR beta cDNA libraries were unique molecular identifiers. TCRdb reanalysed the PCR reads using MiXCR and keeps one entry per CDR3 protein. The table includes roughly 600,000 distinct CDR3 sequences, roughly 47% detected once. General study findings and limits: Patients showed TRBV5-6, TRBV5-1 and TRBV20-1 among four to six TRBV segments more frequent than in controls.

Source material: blood. Receptor source: a girl aged 5 to 17 with multiple sclerosis.

The rearrangement joins TRBV12-3 or TRBV12-4 to TRBJ2-3; unclear D gene. The CDR3 is 14 amino acids. V lost 1 base to trimming and J lost 4 bases, with 9 bases between them. CDR3 nucleotide sequence: TGTGCCAGCAGTTTAGAGCTAACTTCAGATACGCAGTATTTT. Protein: CASSLELTSDTQYF.

This clonotype appeared many times. V usage is TRBV3-1 and J usage is TRBJ2-7, with D unresolved. Deletions cut 6 bases from V and 3 bases from J, with 9 bases between. This CDR3 is built from 12 residues. The germline CDR1 and CDR2 sequences are LGHDT and YNNKEL (reference sequence). The CDR3 is CASSQTGYEQYF. Written as DNA, the CDR3 is TGTGCCAGCAGTCAAACCGGCTACGAGCAGTACTTC.

Only a few counts were recorded for this clonotype. The V gene is TRBV5-1, the J gene TRBJ2-5; no clear D gene. Germline V gene lookup returns CDR1 SGHRS and CDR2 YFSETQ. The CDR3 runs 15 residues. Trimming shortened V by 0 bases and J by 3 bases, and 12 bases separated the two germline ends. The CDR3 sequence: CASSLEGYNEETQYF. The CDR3, as DNA: TGCGCCAGCAGCTTGGAGGGCTATAACGAAGAGACCCAGTACTTC.

The chain carries TRBV20-1 and TRBJ2-5; TRBD1 matches at 12 bases. The CDR3 runs 16 residues. Trimming took 6 bases from V and 1 from J; bases not matched to a gene: 9. Germline CDR1 is DFQATT and CDR2 is SNEGSKA (reference sequence). The CDR3: CSATGTGGRIQETQYF. As DNA, the CDR3 is TGCAGTGCAACCGGGACAGGGGGCCGGATCCAAGAGACCCAGTACTTC.

Concerning this clonotype itself: The germline gene is not matched at one end of the junction; a read error may be the cause. The chain is built from TRBV7-6 and TRBJ2-1; TRBD1 agrees at 7 bases. Per germline, CDR1 SGHVS and CDR2 FNYEAQ. The CDR3 runs 18 residues. CDR3 bases: TGTGCCGGCAGCTGGGACAGAGAAAGCTCGAGCTCCTACAATGAGCAGTTCTTC. Its protein is CAGSWDRESSSSYNEQFF.